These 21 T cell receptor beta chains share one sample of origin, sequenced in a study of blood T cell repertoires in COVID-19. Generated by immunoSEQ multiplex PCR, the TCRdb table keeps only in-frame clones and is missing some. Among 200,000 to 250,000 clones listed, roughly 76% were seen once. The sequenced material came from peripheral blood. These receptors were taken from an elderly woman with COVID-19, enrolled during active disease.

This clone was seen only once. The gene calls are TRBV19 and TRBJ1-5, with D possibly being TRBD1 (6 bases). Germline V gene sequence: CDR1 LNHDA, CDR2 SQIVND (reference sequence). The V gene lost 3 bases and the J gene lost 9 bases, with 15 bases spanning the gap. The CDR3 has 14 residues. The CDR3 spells CASSMGGGVRPQHF. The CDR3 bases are TGTGCCAGTAGTATGGGAGGGGGTGTCCGGCCCCAGCATTTT.

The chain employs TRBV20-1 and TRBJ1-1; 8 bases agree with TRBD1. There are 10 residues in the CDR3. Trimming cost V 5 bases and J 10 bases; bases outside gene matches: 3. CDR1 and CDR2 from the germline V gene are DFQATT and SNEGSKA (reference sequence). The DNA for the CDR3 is TGCAGTGCTGTCAGGGGGCGAGCTTTCTTT. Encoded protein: CSAVRGRAFF.

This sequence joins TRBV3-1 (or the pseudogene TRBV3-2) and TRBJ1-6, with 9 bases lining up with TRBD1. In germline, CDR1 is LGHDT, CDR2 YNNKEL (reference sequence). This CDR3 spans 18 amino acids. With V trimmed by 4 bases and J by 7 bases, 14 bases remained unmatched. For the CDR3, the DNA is TGTGCCAGCAGCCCAAGGACGGGGGCCGGGACAGGGAATTCACCCCTCCACTTT. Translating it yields CASSPRTGAGTGNSPLHF.

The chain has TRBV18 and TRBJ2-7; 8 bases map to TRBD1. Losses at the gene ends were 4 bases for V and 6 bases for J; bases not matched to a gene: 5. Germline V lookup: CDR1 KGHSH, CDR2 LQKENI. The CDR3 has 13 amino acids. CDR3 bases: TGTGCCAGCTCACAGACAGGGGAAGTCGAGCAGTACTTC. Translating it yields CASSQTGEVEQYF.

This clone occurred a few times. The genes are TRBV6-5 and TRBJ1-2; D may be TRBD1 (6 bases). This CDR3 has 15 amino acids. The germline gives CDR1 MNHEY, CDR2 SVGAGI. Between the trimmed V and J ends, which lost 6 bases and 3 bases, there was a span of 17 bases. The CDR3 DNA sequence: TGTGCCAGCAGCACCCCACGGACAGCCTACTATGGCTACACCTTC. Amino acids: CASSTPRTAYYGYTF.

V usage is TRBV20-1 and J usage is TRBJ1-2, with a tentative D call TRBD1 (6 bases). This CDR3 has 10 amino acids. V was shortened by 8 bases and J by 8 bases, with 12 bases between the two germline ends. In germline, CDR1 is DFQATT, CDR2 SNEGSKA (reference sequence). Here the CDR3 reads CSPSQGGYTF. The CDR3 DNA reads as TGCAGTCCCTCACAGGGAGGCTACACCTTC.

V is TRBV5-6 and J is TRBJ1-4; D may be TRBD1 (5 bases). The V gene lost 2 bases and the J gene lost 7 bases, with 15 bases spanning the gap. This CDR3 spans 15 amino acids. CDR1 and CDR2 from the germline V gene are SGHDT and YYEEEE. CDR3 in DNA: TGTGCCAGCAGCTTAGACCACGGGAGGGGTGAAAAACTGTTTTTT. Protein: CASSLDHGRGEKLFF.

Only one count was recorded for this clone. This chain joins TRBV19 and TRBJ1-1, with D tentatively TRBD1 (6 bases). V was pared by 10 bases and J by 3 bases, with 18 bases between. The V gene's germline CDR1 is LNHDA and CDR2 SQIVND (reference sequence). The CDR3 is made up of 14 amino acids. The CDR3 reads CATRPQGVYTEAFF. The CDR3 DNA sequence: TGTGCCACCAGACCACAGGGCGTCTACACTGAAGCTTTCTTT.

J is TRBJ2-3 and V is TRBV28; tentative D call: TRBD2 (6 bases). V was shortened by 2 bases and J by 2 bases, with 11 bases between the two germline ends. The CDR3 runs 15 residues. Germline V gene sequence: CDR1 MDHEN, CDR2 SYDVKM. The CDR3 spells CASSLRADYTDTQYF. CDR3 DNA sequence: TGTGCCAGCAGTTTAAGAGCGGACTACACAGATACGCAGTATTTT.

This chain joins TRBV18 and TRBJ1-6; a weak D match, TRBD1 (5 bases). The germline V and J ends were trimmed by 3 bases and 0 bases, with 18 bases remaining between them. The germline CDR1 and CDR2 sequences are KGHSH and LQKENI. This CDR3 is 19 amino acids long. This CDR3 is CASSPVGHAQSSYNSPLHF. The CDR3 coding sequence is TGTGCCAGCTCACCCGTGGGGCACGCGCAATCCTCCTATAATTCACCCCTCCACTTT. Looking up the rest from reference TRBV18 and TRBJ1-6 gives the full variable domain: NAGVMQNPRHLVRRRGQEARLRCSPMKGHSHVYWYRQLPEEGLKFMVYLQKENIIDESGMPKERFSAEFPKEGPSILRIQQVVRGDSAAYFCASSPVGHAQSSYNSPLHFGNGTRLTVT.

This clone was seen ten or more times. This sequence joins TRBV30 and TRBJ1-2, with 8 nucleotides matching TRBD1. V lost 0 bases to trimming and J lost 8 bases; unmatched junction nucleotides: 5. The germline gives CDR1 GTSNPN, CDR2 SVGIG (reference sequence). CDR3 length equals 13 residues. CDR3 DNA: TGTGCCTGGAGTGTTTCAGGGGGCGACGGCTACACCTTC. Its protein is CAWSVSGGDGYTF.

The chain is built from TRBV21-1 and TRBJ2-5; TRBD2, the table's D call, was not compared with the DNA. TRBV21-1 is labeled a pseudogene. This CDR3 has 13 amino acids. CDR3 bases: TGTGCCAGCTGGAGGCGAAGCGAAGAGACCCAGTACTTC. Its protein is CASWRRSEETQYF.

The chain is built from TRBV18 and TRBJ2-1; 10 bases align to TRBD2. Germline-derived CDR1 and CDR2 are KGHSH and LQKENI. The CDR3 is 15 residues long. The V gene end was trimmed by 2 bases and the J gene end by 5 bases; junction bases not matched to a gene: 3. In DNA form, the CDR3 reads TGTGCCAGCTCACCATCCCTAGCGGGAGACAATGAGCAGTTCTTC. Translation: CASSPSLAGDNEQFF.

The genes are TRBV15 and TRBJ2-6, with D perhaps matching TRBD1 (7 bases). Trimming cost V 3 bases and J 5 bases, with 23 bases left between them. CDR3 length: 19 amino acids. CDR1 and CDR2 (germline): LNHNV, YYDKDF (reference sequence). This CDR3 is CATSSRTGLSLGRANVLTF. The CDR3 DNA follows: TGTGCCACCAGCAGCAGGACAGGACTATCTCTGGGTAGGGCCAACGTCCTGACTTTC.

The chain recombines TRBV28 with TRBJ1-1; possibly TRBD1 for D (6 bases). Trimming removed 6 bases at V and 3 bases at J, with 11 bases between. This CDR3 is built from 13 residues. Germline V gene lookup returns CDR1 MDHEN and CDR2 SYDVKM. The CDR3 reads CASRGAPHTEAFF. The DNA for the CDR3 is TGTGCCAGCAGGGGGGCTCCTCACACTGAAGCTTTCTTT.

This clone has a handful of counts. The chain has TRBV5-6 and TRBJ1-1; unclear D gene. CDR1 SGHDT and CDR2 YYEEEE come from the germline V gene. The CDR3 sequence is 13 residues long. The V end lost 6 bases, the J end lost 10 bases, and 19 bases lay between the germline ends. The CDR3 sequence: CASKLWTRGGAFF. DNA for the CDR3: TGTGCCAGCAAATTGTGGACCCGGGGAGGAGCTTTCTTT.

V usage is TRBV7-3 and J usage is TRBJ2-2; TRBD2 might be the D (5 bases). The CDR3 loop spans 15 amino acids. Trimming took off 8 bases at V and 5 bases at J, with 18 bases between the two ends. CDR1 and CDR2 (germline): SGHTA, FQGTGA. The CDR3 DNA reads TGTGCCAGCTCCCTAGGGAGAGCTAGGACCGGGGAGCTGTTTTTT. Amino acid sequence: CASSLGRARTGELFF.

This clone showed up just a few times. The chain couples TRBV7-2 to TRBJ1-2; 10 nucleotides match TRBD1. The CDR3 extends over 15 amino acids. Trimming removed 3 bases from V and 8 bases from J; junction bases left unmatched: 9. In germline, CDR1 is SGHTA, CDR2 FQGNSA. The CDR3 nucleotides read TGTGCCAGCAGCTTCACCGGGACAGGGGAGGGAGGCTACACCTTC. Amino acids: CASSFTGTGEGGYTF.

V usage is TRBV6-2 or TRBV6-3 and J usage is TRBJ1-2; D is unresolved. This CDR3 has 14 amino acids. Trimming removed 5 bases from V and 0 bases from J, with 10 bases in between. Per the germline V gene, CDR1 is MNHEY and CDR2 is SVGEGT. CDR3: CASSPDGTNYGYTF. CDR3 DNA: TGTGCCAGCAGTCCGGACGGGACTAACTATGGCTACACCTTC.

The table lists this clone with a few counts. The CDR3 nucleotides are TGCGCCAGCAGTGACCGCCCGACAGGGCGCGCAGATACGCAGTATTTT. Translated, it gives CASSDRPTGRADTQYF. V gene TRBV10-1 combines with J gene TRBJ2-3; the match to TRBD1 covers 7 bases. CDR1 and CDR2 from the germline V gene are WNHNN and SYGVQD (reference sequence). The CDR3 extends over 16 amino acids. J lost 4 bases, V lost 3 bases, and 10 bases had no gene match.

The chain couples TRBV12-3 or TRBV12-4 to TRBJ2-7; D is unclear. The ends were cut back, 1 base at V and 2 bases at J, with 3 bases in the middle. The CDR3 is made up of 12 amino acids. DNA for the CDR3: TGTGCCAGCAGTTTAGTAACCTACGAGCAGTACTTC. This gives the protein CASSLVTYEQYF.